The present T cell receptor beta chain was sequenced within a study of cytomegalovirus exposure and HLA in healthy donors. The study's findings and limits: In a later analysis, TCR association rates varied by HLA locus: DRB1 most, HLA-C fewest. Per a later analysis, 15,000 to 20,000 TCR beta sequences showed association with HLA alleles at 0.05 false discovery rate.

Notes on this clone: Its antigen is still unknown.

The PCR employed 60 Vbeta primers together with 13 Jbeta primers. The repertoire was sequenced with immunoSEQ multiplex PCR; TCRdb's copy has only in-frame clones and lacks some. The data contain approximately 150,000 clones, 79% of them singletons. The germline V and J ends were trimmed by 5 bases and 3 bases, with 11 bases remaining between them. The germline CDR1 and CDR2 sequences are SGHVS and FQNEAQ. The CDR3 consists of 13 residues. The receptor was derived from a man in his fifties or sixties in good health and CMV-seropositive. V usage is TRBV7-8 and J usage is TRBJ2-7, with TRBD2 as a possible D gene (7 bases). Sequencing was done on a sample of PBMCs. The CDR3 spells CASSKRGGYEQYF. The CDR3 nucleotides are TGTGCCAGCAGCAAGAGGGGGGGCTACGAGCAGTACTTC.